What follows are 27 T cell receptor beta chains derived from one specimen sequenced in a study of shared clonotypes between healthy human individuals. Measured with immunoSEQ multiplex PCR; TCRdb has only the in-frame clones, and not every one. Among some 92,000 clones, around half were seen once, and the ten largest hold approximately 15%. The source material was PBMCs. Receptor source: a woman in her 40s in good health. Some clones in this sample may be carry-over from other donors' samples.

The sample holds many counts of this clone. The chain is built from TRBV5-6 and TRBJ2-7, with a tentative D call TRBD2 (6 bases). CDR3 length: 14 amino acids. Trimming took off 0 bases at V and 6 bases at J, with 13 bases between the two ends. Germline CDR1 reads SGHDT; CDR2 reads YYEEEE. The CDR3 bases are TGTGCCAGCAGCTTGGGTCCTAGTAGCGGCGAGCAGTACTTC. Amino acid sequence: CASSLGPSSGEQYF.

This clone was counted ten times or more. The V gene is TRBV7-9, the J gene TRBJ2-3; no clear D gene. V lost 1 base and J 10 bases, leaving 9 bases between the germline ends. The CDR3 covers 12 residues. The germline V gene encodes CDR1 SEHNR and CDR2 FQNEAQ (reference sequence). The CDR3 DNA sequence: TGTGCCAGCAGCTTAGTTCAAGGTGCGCAGTATTTT. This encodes CASSLVQGAQYF.

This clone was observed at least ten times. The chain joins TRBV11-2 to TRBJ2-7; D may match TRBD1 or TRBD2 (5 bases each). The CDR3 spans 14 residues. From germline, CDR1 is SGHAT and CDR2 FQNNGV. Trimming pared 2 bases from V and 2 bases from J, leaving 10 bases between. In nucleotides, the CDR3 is TGTGCCAGCAGCTTACGGGGACCCCCCTACGAGCAGTACTTC. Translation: CASSLRGPPYEQYF.

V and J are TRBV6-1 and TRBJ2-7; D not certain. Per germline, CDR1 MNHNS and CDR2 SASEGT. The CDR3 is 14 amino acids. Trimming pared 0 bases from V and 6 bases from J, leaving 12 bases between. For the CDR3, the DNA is TGTGCCAGCAGTGAAGCCCTGGGAATAGGCGAGCAGTACTTC. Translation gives CASSEALGIGEQYF.

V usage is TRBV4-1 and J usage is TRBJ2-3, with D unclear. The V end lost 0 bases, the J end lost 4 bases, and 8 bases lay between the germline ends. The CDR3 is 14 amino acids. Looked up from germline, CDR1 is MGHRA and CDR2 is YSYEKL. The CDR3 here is CASSQEPEPDTQYF. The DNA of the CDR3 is TGCGCCAGCAGCCAAGAGCCCGAACCAGATACGCAGTATTTT.

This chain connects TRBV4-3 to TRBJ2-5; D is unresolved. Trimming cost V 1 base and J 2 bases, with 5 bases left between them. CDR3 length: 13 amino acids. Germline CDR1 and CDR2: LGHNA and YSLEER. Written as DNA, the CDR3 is TGCGCCAGCAGCCAAGCCCGGCAAGAGACCCAGTACTTC. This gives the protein CASSQARQETQYF.

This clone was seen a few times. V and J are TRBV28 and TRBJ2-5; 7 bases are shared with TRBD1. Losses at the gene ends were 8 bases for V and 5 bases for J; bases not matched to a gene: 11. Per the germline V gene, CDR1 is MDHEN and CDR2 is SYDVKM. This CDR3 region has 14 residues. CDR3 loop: CASSRTGNLETQYF. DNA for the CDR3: TGTGCCAGCTCTCGGACAGGAAACCTTGAGACCCAGTACTTC.

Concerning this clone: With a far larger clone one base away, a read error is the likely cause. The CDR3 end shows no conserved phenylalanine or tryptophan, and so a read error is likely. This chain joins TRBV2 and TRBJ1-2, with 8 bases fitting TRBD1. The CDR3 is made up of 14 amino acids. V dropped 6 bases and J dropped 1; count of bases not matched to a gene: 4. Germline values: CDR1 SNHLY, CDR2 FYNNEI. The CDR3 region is CASSLTGDNYGYTV. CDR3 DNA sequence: TGTGCCAGCAGCCTGACAGGGGATAACTATGGCTACACCGTC.

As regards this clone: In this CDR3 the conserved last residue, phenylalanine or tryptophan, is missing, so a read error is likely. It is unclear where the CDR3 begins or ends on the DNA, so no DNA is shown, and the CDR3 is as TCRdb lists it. CDR3 in amino acids: CASSLEGFTTPTL. V usage is TRBV7-9 and J usage is TRBJ2-7. Per germline, CDR1 SEHNR and CDR2 FQNEAQ (reference sequence). The CDR3 region is 13 residues in length, termini included.

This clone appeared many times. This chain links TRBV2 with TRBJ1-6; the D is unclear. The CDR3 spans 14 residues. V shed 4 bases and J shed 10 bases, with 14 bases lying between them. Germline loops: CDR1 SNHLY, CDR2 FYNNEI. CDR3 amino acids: CASSGPGLRSPLHF. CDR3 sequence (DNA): TGTGCCAGCAGTGGGCCGGGTCTTCGGTCACCCCTCCACTTT.

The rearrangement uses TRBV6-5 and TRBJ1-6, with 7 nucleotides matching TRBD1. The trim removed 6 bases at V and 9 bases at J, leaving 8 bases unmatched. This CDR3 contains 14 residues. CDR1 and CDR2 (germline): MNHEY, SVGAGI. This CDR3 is CASSAGTEPSPLHF. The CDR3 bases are TGTGCCAGCAGCGCGGGGACAGAGCCTTCACCCCTCCACTTT.

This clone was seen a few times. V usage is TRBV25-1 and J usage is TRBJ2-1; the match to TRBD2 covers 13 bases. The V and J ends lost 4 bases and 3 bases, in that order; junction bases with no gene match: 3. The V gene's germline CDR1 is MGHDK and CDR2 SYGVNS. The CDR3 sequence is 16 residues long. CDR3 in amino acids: CASSGGTSGNYNEQFF. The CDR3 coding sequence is TGTGCCAGCAGTGGCGGGACTAGCGGGAACTACAATGAGCAGTTCTTC.

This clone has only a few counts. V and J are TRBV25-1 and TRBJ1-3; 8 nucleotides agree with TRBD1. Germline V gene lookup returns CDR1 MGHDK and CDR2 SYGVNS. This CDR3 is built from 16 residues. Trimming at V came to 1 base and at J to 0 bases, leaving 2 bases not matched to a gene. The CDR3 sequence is CASSEWDRPSGNTIYF. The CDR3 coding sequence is TGTGCCAGCAGTGAATGGGACAGGCCCTCTGGAAACACCATATATTTT.

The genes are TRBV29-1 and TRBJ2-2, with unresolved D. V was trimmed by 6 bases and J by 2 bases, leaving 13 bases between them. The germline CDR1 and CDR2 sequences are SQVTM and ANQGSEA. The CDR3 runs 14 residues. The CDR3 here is CSVPGPSNTGELFF. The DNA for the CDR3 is TGCAGCGTACCCGGCCCTTCCAACACCGGGGAGCTGTTTTTT.

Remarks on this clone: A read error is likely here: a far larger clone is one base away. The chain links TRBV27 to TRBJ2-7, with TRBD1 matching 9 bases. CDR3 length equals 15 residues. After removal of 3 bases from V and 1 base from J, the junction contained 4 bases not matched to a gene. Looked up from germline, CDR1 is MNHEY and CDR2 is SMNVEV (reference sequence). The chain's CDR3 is CASSFEGQGSYEQYF. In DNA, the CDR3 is TGTGCCAGCAGTTTTGAGGGACAGGGATCCTACGAGCAGTACTTC.

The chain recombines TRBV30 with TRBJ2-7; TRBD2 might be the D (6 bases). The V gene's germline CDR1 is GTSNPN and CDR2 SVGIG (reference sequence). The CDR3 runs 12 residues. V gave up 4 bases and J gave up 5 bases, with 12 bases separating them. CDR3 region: CAWNAGSHEQYF. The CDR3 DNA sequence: TGTGCCTGGAACGCGGGATCCCACGAGCAGTACTTC.

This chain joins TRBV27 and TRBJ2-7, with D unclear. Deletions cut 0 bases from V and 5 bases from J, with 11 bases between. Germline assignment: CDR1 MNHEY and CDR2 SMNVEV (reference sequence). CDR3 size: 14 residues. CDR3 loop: CASSLSPGSDEQYF. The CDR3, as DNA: TGTGCCAGCAGTTTATCGCCAGGCTCAGACGAGCAGTACTTC.

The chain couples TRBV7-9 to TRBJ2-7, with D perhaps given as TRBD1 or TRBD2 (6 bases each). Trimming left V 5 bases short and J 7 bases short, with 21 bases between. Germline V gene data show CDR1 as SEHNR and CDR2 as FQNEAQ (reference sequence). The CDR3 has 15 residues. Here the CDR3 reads CASSPDWRGAREQYF. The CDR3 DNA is TGTGCCAGCAGCCCCGACTGGAGGGGGGCGCGGGAGCAGTACTTC.

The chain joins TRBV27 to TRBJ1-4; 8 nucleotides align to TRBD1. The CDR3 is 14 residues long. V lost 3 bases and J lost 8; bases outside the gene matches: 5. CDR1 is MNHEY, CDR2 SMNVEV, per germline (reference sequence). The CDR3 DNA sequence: TGTGCCAGCAGTTTCGGGACAGGACGGGAAAAACTGTTTTTT. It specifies CASSFGTGREKLFF.

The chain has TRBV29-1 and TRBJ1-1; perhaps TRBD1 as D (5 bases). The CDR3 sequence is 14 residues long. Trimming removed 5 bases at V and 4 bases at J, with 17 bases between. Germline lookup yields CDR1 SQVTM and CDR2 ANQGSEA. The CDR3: CSVWAREGGTEAFF. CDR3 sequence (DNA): TGCAGCGTTTGGGCCAGGGAGGGTGGCACTGAAGCTTTCTTT.

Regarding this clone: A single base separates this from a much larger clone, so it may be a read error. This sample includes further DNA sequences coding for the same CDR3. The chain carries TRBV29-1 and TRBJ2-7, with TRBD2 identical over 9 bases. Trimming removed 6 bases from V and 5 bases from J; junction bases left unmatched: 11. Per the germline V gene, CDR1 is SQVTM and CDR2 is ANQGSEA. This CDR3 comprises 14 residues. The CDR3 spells CSVQGGGLANEQYF. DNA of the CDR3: TGCAGCGTCCAAGGAGGAGGACTAGCGAACGAGCAGTACTTC.

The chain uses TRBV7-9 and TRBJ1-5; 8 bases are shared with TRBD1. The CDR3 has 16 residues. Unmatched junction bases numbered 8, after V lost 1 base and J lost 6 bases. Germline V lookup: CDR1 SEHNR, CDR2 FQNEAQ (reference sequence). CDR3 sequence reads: CASSLGAGGGSQPQHF. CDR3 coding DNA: TGTGCCAGCAGCTTAGGGGCAGGGGGCGGGAGTCAGCCCCAGCATTTT.

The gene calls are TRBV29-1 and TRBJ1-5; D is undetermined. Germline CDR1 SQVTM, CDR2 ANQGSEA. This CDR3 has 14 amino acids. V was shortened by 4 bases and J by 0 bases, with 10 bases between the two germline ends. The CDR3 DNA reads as TGCAGCGTTGGGGCAGTCAATAGCAATCAGCCCCAGCATTTT. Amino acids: CSVGAVNSNQPQHF.

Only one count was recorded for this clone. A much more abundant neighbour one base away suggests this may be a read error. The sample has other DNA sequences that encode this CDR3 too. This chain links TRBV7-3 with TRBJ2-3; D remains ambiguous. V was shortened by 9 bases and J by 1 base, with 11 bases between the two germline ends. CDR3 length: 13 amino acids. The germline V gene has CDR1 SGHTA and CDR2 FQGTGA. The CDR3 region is CASSPPGTDTQYF. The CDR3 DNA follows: TGTGCCAGTAGTCCGCCGGGCACAGATACGCAGTATTTT.

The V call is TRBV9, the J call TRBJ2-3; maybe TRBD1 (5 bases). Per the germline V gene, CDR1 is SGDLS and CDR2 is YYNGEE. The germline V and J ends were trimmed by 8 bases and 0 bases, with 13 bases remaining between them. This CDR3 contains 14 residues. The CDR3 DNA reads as TGTGCCAGTGGAGACGGACATAGCACAGATACGCAGTATTTT. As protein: CASGDGHSTDTQYF.

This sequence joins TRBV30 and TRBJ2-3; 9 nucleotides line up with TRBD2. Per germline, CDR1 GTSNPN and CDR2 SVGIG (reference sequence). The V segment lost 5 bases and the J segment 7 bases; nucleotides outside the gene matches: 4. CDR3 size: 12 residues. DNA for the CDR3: TGTGCCTGGCGACTAGCGGCCTATACGCAGTATTTT. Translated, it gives CAWRLAAYTQYF. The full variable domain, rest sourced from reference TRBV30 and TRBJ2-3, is SQTIHQWPATLVQPVGSPLSLECTVEGTSNPNLYWYRQAAGRGLQLLFYSVGIGQISSEVPQNLSASRPQDRQFILSSKKLLLSDSGFYLCAWRLAAYTQYFGPGTRLTVL.

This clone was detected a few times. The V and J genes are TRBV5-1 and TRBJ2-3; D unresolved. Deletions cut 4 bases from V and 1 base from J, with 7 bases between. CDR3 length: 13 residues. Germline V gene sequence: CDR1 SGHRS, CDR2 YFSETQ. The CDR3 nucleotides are TGCGCCAGCAGCGGGCAGGGCACAGATACGCAGTATTTT. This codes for CASSGQGTDTQYF.